This TCR beta chain originates from a study of blood T cells in healthy people across ages. General study results and limits: Samples with more naive T cells showed higher observed beta diversity.

This CDR3 is built from 17 residues. From germline, CDR1 is SGHTA and CDR2 FQGNSA. V shed 2 bases and J 2 bases; nucleotides not matched to a gene: 10. Then a second PCR, running about 6 to 12 cycles, was carried out with a sample-barcoded 5' primer and a J-beta primer mix. TCRdb recomputed calls from the 5' RACE reads with MiXCR, one row per CDR3 protein. Of some 760,000 distinct CDR3 sequences in the sample, around a quarter are singletons; the top ten hold approximately 3.7%. This clonotype was counted between two and nine times. Its antigen remains unidentified. These data also formed part of another study, on T cells of mothers and their children.

This chain links TRBV7-2 with TRBJ2-5; 8 bases agree with TRBD2. The sequence derives from a boy aged 5-17 years in good health. Sequences were obtained from blood. The CDR3 reads CASSLNSWSGGQETQYF. CDR3 coding DNA: TGTGCCAGCAGCTTAAACTCTTGGTCGGGAGGGCAAGAGACCCAGTACTTC.